This is a list of T cell receptor beta chains from one sample in a study of control samples from healthy donors and cancer patients. Assay used: immunoSEQ multiplex PCR; TCRdb lists only in-frame clones, some missing. The sample holds roughly 55,000 clones, roughly 95% seen once. The sequenced sample was blood. The receptors derive from a woman in her late teens or twenties in good health. CDR3s include the opening cysteine and the closing phenylalanine or tryptophan. D genes are given only for firm matches.

cdr3_aa | cdr3_nt | j_call | v_call | d_call
CASSSGAGNTEAFF | TGCGCCAGCAGCAGCGGGGCAGGGAACACTGAAGCTTTCTTT | TRBJ1-1 | TRBV4-1 | .
CASSQEGYSNQPQHF | TGCGCCAGCAGCCAAGAGGGGTATAGCAATCAGCCCCAGCATTTT | TRBJ1-5 | TRBV4-1 | .
CASSLGGTGRETQYF | TGTGCCAGCAGTTTAGGCGGCACAGGTCGAGAGACCCAGTACTTC | TRBJ2-5 | TRBV28 | .
CASSPDGWGSEQFF | TGTGCCAGCAGCCCGGACGGCTGGGGAAGCGAGCAGTTCTTC | TRBJ2-1 | TRBV9 | .
CATGGQHYGYTF | TGTGCCACCGGGGGACAGCACTATGGCTACACCTTC | TRBJ1-2 | TRBV15 | TRBD1
CASSQTGGVSEQFF | TGTGCCAGCAGCCAGACAGGGGGGGTTTCTGAGCAGTTCTTC | TRBJ2-1 | TRBV6-5 | TRBD1
CASSVIQGFPYEQYF | TGTGCCAGCAGCGTGATACAGGGTTTCCCCTACGAGCAGTACTTC | TRBJ2-7 | TRBV5-4 | .
CASSHGTRVTEAFF | TGCGCCAGCAGTCATGGGACCCGCGTCACTGAAGCTTTCTTT | TRBJ1-1 | TRBV23-1 | .
CASSRMGLFNEKLFF | TGTGCCAGCAGCCGTATGGGACTGTTTAATGAAAAACTGTTTTTT | TRBJ1-4 | TRBV3-1/TRBV3-2 | .
CATSSGGLSYEQYF | TGTGCCACCAGCAGCGGGGGGCTATCCTACGAGCAGTACTTC | TRBJ2-7 | TRBV24-1 | TRBD2
CATSSGKAKNIQYF | TGTGCCACCAGTAGCGGTAAAGCCAAAAACATTCAGTACTTC | TRBJ2-4 | TRBV6-5 | .
CASSDPGQQGGYGYTF | TGTGCCAGCAGTGATCCCGGCCAACAGGGCGGGTATGGCTACACCTTC | TRBJ1-2 | TRBV6-1 | .
CASSPDDSYEQYF | TGTGCCAGCTCACCGGACGACTCCTACGAGCAGTACTTC | TRBJ2-7 | TRBV18 | .
CAWTGRGNTEAFF | TGTGCCTGGACGGGCAGGGGGAACACTGAAGCTTTCTTT | TRBJ1-1 | TRBV30 | .
CASASGQIGTNEKLFF | TGTGCTAGTGCTTCCGGACAGATCGGAACTAATGAAAAACTGTTTTTT | TRBJ1-4 | TRBV12-5 | .
CASSYRLAGGGYEQYF | TGTGCCAGCAGTTATAGACTAGCGGGGGGGGGCTACGAGCAGTACTTC | TRBJ2-7 | TRBV6-2/TRBV6-3 | TRBD2
CASSPAGGRQETQYF | TGTGCCAGCAGCCCAGCGGGGGGGCGGCAAGAGACCCAGTACTTC | TRBJ2-5 | TRBV7-2 | TRBD2
CASTTTGSRDTQYF | TGTGCCAGCACTACCACAGGGTCCCGGGATACGCAGTATTTT | TRBJ2-3 | TRBV28 | .
CAISDPNNQPQHF | TGTGCCATCAGTGACCCCAACAATCAGCCCCAGCATTTT | TRBJ1-5 | TRBV10-3 | .